Presented here are 11 T cell receptor beta chains from one specimen sequenced in a study of T cells expressing NK-cell markers. TCRdb re-analyzed the 5' RACE reads; it lists each CDR3 protein once, without DNA. Its table lists 140,000 or so distinct CDR3 sequences. The specimen sequenced was blood T cells: a sorted CD56 or NKG2C T cell subset, CD4+ or CD8+ T cells, or bulk PBMC T cells (not recorded which). All receptors come from a man between 18 and 29 years old in good health.

The V gene is TRBV7-9, the J gene TRBJ1-2. The CDR3 has 15 residues. Germline CDR1 and CDR2: SEHNR and FQNEAQ (reference sequence). This CDR3 reads CASSLGPGTSYGYTF.

The CDR3 spells CSVATSGSSSEQFF. The rearrangement links TRBV29-1 to TRBJ2-1; TCRdb's D gene call, TRBD2, goes unchecked for lack of DNA. From germline, CDR1 is SQVTM and CDR2 ANQGSEA. This CDR3 spans 14 amino acids.

The CDR3 reads CASSARTSGTLSDEQFF. The chain couples TRBV7-6 to TRBJ2-1; TCRdb reports TRBD2, a call that lacks DNA to check it against. The CDR3 consists of 17 residues. Per the germline V gene, CDR1 is SGHVS and CDR2 is FNYEAQ.

This chain joins TRBV15 and TRBJ2-1. Germline V gene sequence: CDR1 LNHNV, CDR2 YYDKDF (reference sequence). The length of the CDR3 is 13 residues. CDR3 region: CATSRQVLNEQFF.

V gene TRBV6-1 combines with J gene TRBJ2-7; no DNA is available, so the TRBD2 call from TCRdb remains unchecked. The CDR3 sequence is 14 residues long. Germline lookup yields CDR1 MNHNS and CDR2 SASEGT. The CDR3 protein is CASSAGDFLSEQYF.

The V and J genes are TRBV29-1 and TRBJ1-1; the TCRdb D gene call, TRBD1, has no DNA to confirm it. The CDR3 length is 13 residues. Germline CDR1 and CDR2: SQVTM and ANQGSEA. The CDR3 sequence is CSFRGLLNTEAFF.

The chain combines TRBV7-8 with TRBJ2-1; TCRdb calls TRBD1, which cannot be checked without DNA. This CDR3 comprises 16 residues. The V gene's germline CDR1 is SGHVS and CDR2 FQNEAQ. The chain's CDR3 is CASSLVGDHTYNEQFF.

This sequence joins TRBV7-2 and TRBJ2-5; TCRdb lists TRBD1, though no DNA is available to test this call. The CDR3 is made up of 15 amino acids. CDR1 is SGHTA, CDR2 FQGNSA, per germline. This chain's CDR3 is CASSLVSQGQETQYF.

Here the CDR3 reads CASSLGDRQYF. The V call is TRBV12-3 or TRBV12-4, the J call TRBJ2-7; TCRdb reports TRBD1, a call that lacks DNA to check it against. This CDR3 is 11 amino acids long.

The chain has TRBV10-3 and TRBJ2-5; TCRdb's D call of TRBD1 is untestable without DNA. Germline CDR1 is ENHRY and CDR2 is SYGVKD. The CDR3 totals 14 residues. CDR3 amino acids: CAISPGGVGETQYF.

The CDR3 here is CASSDAGTGGYTF. V and J are TRBV6-1 and TRBJ1-2; TCRdb outputs TRBD1, but without DNA this stays unchecked. The CDR3 consists of 13 residues. The germline V gene has CDR1 MNHNS and CDR2 SASEGT.